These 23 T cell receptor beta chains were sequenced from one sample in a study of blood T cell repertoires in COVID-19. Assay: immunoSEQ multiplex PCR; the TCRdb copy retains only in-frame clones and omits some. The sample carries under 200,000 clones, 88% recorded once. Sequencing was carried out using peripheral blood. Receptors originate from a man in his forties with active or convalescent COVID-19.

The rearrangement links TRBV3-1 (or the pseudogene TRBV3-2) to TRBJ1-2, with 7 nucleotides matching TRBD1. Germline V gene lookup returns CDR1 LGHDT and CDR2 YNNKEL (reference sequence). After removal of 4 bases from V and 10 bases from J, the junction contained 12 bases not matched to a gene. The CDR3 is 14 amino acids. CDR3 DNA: TGTGCCAGCAGCCCCAAATCCTCAGGGGGAACCTACACCTTC. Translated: CASSPKSSGGTYTF.

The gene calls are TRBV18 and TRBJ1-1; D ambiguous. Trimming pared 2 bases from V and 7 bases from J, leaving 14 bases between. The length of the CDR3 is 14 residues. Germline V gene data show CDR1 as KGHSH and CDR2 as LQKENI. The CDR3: CASSPKGGSGEAFF. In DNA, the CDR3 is TGTGCCAGCTCACCAAAAGGAGGAAGCGGTGAAGCTTTCTTT.

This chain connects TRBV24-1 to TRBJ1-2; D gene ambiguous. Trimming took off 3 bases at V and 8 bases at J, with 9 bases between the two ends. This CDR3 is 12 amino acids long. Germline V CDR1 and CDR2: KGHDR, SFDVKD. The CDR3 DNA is TGTGCCACCAGTGATACGGGGTGGGGCTACACCTTC. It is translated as CATSDTGWGYTF.

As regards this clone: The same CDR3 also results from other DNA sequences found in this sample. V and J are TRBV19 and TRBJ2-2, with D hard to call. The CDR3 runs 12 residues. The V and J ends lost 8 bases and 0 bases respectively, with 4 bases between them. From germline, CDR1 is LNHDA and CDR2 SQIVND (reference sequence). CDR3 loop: CASSPNTGELFF. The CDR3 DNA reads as TGTGCCAGTTCTCCGAACACCGGGGAGCTGTTTTTT.

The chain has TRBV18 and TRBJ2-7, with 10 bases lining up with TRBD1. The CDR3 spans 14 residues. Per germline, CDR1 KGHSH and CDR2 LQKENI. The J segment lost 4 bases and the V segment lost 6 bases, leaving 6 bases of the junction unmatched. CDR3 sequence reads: CASSADRGLYEQYF. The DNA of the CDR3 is TGTGCCAGCTCTGCCGACAGGGGGCTATACGAGCAGTACTTC.

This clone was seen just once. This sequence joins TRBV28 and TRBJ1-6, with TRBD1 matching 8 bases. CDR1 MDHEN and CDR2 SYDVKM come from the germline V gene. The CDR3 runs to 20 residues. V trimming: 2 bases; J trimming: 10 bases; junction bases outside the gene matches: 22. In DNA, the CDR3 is TGTGCCAGCAGTTTAGGGGAGGACAGGGATTACGTGCCCACCAGATCACCCCTCCACTTT. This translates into CASSLGEDRDYVPTRSPLHF.

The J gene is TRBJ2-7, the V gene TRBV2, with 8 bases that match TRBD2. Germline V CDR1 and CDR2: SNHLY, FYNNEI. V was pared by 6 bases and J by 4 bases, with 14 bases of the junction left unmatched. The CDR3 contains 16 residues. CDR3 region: CASSGGGGAGVYEQYF. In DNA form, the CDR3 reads TGTGCCAGCAGCGGTGGTGGTGGAGCGGGAGTATACGAGCAGTACTTC.

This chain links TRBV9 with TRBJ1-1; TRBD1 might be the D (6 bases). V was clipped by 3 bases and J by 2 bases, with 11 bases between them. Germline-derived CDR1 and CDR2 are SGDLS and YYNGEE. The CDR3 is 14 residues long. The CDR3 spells CASSAQGHNTEAFF. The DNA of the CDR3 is TGTGCCAGCAGCGCCCAGGGACATAACACTGAAGCTTTCTTT.

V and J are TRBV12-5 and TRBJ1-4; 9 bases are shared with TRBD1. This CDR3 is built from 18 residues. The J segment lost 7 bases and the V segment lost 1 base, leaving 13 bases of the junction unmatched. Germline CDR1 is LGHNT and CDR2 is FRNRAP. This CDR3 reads CASGLAQKGQGNPEKLFF. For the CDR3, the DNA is TGTGCTAGTGGTTTGGCCCAAAAGGGACAGGGAAACCCTGAAAAACTGTTTTTT.

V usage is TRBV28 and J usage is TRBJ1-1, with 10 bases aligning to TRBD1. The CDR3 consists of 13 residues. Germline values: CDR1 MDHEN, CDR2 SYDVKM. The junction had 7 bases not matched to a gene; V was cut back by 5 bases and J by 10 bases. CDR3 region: CASSRQGAGVAFF. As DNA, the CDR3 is TGTGCCAGCAGTCGACAGGGGGCGGGGGTAGCTTTCTTT. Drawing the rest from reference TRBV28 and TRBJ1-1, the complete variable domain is DVKVTQSSRYLVKRTGEKVFLECVQDMDHENMFWYRQDPGLGLRLIYFSYDVKMKEKGDIPEGYSVSREKKERFSLILESASTNQTSMYLCASSRQGAGVAFFGQGTRLTVV.

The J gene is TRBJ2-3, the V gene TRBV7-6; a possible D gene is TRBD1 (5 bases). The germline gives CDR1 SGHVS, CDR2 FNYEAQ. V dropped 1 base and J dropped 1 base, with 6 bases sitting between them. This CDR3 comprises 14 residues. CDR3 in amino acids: CASSLEGGTDTQYF. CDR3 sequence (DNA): TGTGCCAGCAGCTTAGAAGGGGGCACAGATACGCAGTATTTT.

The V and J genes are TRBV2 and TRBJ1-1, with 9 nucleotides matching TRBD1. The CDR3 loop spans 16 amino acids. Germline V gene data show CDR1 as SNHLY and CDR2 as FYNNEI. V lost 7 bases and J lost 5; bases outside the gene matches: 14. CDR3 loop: CASTPVTGGAYTEAFF. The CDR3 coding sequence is TGTGCCAGCACCCCGGTGACAGGGGGAGCGTATACTGAAGCTTTCTTT.

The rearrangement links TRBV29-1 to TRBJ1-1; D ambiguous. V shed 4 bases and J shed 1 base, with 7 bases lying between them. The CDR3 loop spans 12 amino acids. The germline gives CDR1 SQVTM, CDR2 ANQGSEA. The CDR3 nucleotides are TGCAGCGTTGGTGGAGGGAACACTGAAGCTTTCTTT. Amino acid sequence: CSVGGGNTEAFF.

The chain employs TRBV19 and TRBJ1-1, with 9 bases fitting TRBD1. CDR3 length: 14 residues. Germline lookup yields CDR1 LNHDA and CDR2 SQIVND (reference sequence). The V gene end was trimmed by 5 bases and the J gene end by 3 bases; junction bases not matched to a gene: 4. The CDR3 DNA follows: TGTGCCAGTAGTTTACGACAGGGGGACACTGAAGCTTTCTTT. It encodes CASSLRQGDTEAFF.

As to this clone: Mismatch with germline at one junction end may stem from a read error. CDR3 sequence reads: CAGSGQYNQPQHF. The CDR3 bases are TGTGCCGGCAGCGGGCAGTACAATCAGCCCCAGCATTTT. V is TRBV6-2 or TRBV6-3 and J is TRBJ1-5; D is uncertain. The germline V gene has CDR1 MNHEY and CDR2 SVGEGT. This CDR3 has 13 amino acids.

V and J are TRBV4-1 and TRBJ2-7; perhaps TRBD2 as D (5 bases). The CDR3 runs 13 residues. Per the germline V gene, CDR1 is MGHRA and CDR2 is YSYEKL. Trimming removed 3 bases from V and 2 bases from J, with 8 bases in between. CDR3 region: CASSQDSAYEQYF. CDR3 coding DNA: TGCGCCAGCAGCCAGGACTCCGCCTACGAGCAGTACTTC.

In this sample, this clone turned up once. The CDR3 DNA sequence: TGTGCCAGCAGCTTTAGTAGGGGGCCGGCCGGGGAGCTGTTTTTT. Encoded protein: CASSFSRGPAGELFF. This rearrangement joins TRBV9 to TRBJ2-2, with 7 positions matching TRBD1. Germline trimming cut 4 bases from V and 6 bases from J; bases unmatched to any gene: 9. This CDR3 contains 15 residues. CDR1 is SGDLS, CDR2 YYNGEE, per germline.

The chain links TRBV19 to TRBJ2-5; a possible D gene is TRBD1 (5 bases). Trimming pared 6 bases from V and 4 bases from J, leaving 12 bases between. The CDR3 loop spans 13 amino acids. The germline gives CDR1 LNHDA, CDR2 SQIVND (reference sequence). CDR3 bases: TGTGCCAGTAGACCGGCAGGGATAGAGACCCAGTACTTC. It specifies CASRPAGIETQYF.

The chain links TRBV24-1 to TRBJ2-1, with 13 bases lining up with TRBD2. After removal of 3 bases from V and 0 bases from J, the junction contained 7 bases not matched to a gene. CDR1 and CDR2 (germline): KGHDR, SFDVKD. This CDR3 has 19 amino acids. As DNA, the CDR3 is TGTGCCACCAGTGATCCCGGGACTAGCGGGACAAGCTCCTACAATGAGCAGTTCTTC. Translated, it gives CATSDPGTSGTSSYNEQFF.

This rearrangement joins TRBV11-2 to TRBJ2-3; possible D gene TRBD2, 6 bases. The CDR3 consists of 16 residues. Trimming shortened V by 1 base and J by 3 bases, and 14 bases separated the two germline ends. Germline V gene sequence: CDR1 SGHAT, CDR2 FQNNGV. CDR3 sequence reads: CASSLGGGRGTDTQYF. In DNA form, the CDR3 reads TGTGCCAGCAGCTTAGGCGGAGGGCGCGGGACAGATACGCAGTATTTT.

In nucleotides, the CDR3 is TGTGCCAGCAGCTTGCAGGGGAGGGACGAGCAGTACTTC. Translating it yields CASSLQGRDEQYF. This chain connects TRBV7-2 to TRBJ2-7, with TRBD2 as a possible D gene (7 bases). This CDR3 comprises 13 residues. Germline assignment: CDR1 SGHTA and CDR2 FQGNSA. V was shortened by 3 bases and J by 5 bases, with 11 bases between the two germline ends.

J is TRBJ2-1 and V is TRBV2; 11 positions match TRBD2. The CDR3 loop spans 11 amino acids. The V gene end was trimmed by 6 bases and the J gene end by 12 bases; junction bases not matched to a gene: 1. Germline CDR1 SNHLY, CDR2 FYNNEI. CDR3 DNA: TGTGCCAGCAGCCTAGCGGGGGGGCAGTTCTTC. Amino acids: CASSLAGGQFF.

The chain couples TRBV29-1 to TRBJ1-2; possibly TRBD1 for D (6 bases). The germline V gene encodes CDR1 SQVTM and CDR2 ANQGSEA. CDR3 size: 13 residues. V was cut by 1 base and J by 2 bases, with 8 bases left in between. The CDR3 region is CSVEAQGNYGYTF. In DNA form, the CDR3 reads TGCAGCGTTGAAGCCCAGGGGAACTATGGCTACACCTTC. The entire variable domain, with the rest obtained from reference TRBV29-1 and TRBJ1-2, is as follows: SAVISQKPSRDICQRGTSLTIQCQVDSQVTMMFWYRQQPGQSLTLIATANQGSEATYESGFVIDKFPISRPNLTFSTLTVSNMSPEDSSIYLCSVEAQGNYGYTFGSGTRLTVV.